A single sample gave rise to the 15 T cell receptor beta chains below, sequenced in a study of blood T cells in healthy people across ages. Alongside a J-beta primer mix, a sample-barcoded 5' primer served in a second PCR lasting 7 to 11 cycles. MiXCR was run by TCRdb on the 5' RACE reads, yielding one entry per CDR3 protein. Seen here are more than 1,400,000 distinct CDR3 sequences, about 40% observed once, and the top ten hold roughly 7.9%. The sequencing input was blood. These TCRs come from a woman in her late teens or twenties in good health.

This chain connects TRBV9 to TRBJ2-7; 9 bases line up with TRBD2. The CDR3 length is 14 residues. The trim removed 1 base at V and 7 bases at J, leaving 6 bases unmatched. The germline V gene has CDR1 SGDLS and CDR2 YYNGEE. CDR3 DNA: TGTGCCAGCAGCGTATCTAGCGGGGTCAATGAGCAGTACTTC. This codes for CASSVSSGVNEQYF.

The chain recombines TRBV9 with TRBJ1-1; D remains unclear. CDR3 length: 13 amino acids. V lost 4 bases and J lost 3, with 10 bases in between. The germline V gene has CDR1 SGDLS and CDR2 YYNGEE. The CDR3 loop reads CASSSQADTEAFF. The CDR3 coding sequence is TGTGCCAGCAGCAGCCAGGCGGACACTGAAGCTTTCTTT.

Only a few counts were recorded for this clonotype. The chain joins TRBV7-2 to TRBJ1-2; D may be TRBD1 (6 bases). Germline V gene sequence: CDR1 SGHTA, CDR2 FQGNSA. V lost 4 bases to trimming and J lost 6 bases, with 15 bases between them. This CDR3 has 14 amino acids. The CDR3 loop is CASSSYRTADGYTF. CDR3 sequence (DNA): TGTGCCAGCAGCTCATATAGGACAGCGGATGGCTACACCTTC.

CDR3 region: CAWSLPRLQQTYYGYTF. In DNA form, the CDR3 reads TGTGCCTGGAGTCTACCGAGACTCCAGCAAACTTACTATGGCTACACCTTC. The chain employs TRBV30 and TRBJ1-2, with D hard to call. The CDR3 loop spans 17 amino acids. V was clipped by 2 bases and J by 3 bases, with 22 bases between them. From germline, CDR1 is GTSNPN and CDR2 SVGIG (reference sequence).

CDR3 sequence reads: CASRALSENTEAFF. The CDR3 DNA sequence: TGTGCCAGCAGGGCTTTGTCGGAAAACACTGAAGCTTTCTTT. The rearrangement joins TRBV6-5 to TRBJ1-1; unclear D gene. V lost 6 bases to trimming and J lost 2 bases, with 13 bases between them. From germline, CDR1 is MNHEY and CDR2 SVGAGI. The CDR3 consists of 14 residues.

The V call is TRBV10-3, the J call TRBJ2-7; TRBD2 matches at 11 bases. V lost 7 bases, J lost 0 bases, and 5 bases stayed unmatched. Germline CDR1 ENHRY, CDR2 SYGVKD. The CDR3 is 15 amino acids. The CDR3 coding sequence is TGTGCCATCACCGAGGGACTAGCGGACTCCTACGAGCAGTACTTC. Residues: CAITEGLADSYEQYF.

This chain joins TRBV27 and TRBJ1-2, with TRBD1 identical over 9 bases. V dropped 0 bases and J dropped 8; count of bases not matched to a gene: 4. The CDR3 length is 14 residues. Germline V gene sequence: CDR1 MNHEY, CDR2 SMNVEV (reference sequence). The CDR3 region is CASSLSQGAGGYTF. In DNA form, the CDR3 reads TGTGCCAGCAGTTTATCACAGGGGGCTGGGGGCTACACCTTC.

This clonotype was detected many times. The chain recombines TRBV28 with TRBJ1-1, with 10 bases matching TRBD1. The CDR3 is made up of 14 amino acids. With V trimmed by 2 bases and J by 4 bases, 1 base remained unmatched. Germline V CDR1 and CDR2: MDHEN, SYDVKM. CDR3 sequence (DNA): TGTGCCAGCAGTTTAGGGACAGGGGCCACTGAAGCTTTCTTT. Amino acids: CASSLGTGATEAFF. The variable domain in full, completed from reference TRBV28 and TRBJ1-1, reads DVKVTQSSRYLVKRTGEKVFLECVQDMDHENMFWYRQDPGLGLRLIYFSYDVKMKEKGDIPEGYSVSREKKERFSLILESASTNQTSMYLCASSLGTGATEAFFGQGTRLTVV.

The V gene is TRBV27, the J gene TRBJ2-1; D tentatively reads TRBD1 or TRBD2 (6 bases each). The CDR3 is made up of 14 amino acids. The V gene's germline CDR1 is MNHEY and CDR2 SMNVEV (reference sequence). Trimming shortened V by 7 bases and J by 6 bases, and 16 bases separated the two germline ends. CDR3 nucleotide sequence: TGTGCCAGCACCCCATTACAGGGAGGCAATGAGCAGTTCTTC. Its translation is CASTPLQGGNEQFF.

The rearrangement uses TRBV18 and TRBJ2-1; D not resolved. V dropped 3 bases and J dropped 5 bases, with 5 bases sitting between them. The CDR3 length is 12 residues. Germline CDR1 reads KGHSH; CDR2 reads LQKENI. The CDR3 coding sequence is TGTGCCAGCTCACCGGTTGACAATGAGCAGTTCTTC. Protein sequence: CASSPVDNEQFF.

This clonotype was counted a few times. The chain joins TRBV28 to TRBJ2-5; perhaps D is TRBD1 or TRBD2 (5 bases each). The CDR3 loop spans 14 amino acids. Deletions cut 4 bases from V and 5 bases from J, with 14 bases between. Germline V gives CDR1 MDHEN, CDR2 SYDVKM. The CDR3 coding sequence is TGTGCCAGCAGTTCCGGGGCCTCGAGGGAGACCCAGTACTTC. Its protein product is CASSSGASRETQYF.

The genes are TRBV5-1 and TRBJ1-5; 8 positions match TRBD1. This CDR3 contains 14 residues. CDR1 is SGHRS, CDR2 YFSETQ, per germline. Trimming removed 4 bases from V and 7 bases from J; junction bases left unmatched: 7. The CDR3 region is CASSPDREGQPQHF. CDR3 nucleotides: TGCGCCAGCAGCCCGGACAGGGAGGGGCAGCCCCAGCATTTT.

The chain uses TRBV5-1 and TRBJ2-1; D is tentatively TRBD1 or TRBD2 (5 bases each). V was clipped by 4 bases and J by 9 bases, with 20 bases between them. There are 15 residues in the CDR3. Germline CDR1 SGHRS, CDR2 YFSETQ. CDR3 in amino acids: CASSGGNVGAGEQFF. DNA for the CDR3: TGCGCCAGCAGCGGAGGAAATGTCGGGGCAGGTGAGCAGTTCTTC.

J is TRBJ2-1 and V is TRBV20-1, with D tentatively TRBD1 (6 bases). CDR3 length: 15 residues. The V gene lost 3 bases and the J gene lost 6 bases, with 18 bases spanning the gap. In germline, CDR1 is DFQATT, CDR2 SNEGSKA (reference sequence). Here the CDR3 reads CSASQRTGLGNEQFF. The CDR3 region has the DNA TGCAGTGCTAGCCAACGTACAGGGTTAGGCAATGAGCAGTTCTTC.

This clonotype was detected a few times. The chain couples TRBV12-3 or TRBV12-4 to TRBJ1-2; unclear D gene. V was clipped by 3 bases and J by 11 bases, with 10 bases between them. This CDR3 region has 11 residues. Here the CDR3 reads CASSFPGAYTF. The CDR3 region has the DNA TGTGCCAGCAGTTTCCCAGGTGCATACACCTTC.